The clone carrying this T cell receptor beta chain was seen once. Its antigen is not identified. Germline V CDR1 and CDR2: SEHNR, FQNEAQ (reference sequence). Trimming stripped 6 bases from V and 10 bases from J, with 13 bases between. The CDR3 length is 13 residues. Sequencing was performed with immunoSEQ multiplex PCR; in TCRdb, only in-frame clones are kept and a portion is missing. The data contain roughly 300,000 clones, roughly nine tenths of them singletons. This specimen belongs to a study of Ad26.COV2.S vaccination and SARS-CoV-2 variants. About the study: Donor was in the COV1001 Ad26.COV2.S trial arm. Ad26.COV2.S given intramuscularly, once or twice 56 days apart. Findings and limits, study-wide: The authors reported substantial breadth in spike-specific CD8+ and CD4+ T cell responses after vaccination.

Described treatment: around 19 received Ad26.COV2.S at low or high dose, single or two shots; 5 received placebo; per-sample allocation not given. Day 63 following the first vaccine or placebo injection was when the samples were taken. Donor was an adult aged 18-55 years in Boston. The input for sequencing was peripheral blood, taken in a trial of Ad26.COV2.S vaccine versus placebo. The V and J genes are TRBV7-9 and TRBJ1-6; D not certain. This sequence originates from a person between 18 and 60 years old who received the Ad26.COV2.S COVID-19 vaccine or a placebo. This CDR3 is CASRSGRGSPLHF. CDR3 DNA sequence: TGTGCCAGCAGGTCCGGCCGCGGGTCACCCCTCCACTTT.